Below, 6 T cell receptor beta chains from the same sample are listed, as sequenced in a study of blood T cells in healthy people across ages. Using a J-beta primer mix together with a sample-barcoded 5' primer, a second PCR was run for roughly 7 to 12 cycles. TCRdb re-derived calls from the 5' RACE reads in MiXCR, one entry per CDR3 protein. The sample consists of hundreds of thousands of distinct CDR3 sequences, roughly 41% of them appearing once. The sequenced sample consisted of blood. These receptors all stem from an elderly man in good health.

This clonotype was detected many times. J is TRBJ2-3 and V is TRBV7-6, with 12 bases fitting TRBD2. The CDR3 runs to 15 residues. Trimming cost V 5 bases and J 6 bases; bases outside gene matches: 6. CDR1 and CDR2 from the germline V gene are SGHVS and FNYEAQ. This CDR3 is CASSHPSGGADTQYF. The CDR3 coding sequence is TGTGCCAGCAGCCACCCTAGCGGGGGGGCGGATACGCAGTATTTT. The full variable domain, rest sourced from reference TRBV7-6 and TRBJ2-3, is GAGVSQSPRYKVTKRGQDVALRCDPISGHVSLYWYRQALGQGPEFLTYFNYEAQQDKSGLPNDRFSAERPEGSISTLTIQRTEQRDSAMYRCASSHPSGGADTQYFGPGTRLTVL.

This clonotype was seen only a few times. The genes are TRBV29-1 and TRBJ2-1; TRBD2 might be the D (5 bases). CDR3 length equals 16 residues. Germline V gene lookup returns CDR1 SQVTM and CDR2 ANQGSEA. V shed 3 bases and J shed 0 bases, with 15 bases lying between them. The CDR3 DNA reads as TGCAGCGTTGATGGGGATGGACGGGGCTCCTACAATGAGCAGTTCTTC. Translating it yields CSVDGDGRGSYNEQFF.

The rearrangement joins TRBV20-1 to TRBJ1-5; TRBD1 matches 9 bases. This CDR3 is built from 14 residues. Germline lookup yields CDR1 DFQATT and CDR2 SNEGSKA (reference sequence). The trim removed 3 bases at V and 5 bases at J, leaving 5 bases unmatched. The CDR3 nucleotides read TGCAGTGCTAGGGCCGGGACAGGGCATCAGCCCCAGCATTTT. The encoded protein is CSARAGTGHQPQHF.

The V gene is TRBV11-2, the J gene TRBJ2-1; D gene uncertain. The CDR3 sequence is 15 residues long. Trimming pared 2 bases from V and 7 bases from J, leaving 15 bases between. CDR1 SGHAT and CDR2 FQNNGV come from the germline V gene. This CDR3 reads CASSLTNKVWNEQFF. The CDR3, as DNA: TGTGCCAGCAGCTTAACAAATAAGGTTTGGAATGAGCAGTTCTTC.

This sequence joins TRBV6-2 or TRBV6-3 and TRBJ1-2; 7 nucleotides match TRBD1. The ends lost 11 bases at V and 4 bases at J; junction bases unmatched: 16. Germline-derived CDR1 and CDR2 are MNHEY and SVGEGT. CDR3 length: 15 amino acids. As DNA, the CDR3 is TGTGCCGGCACCACCCTAGGCAGGGGGGGCTATGGCTACACCTTC. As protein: CAGTTLGRGGYGYTF.

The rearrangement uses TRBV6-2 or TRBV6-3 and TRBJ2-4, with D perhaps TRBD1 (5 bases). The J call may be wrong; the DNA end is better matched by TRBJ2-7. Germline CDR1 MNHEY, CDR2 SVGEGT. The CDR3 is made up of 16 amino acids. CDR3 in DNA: TGTGCCAGCAGTTCCCTAGACAGAATTCCCGCCAACGAGCAGTACTTC. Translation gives CASSSLDRIPANEQYF.